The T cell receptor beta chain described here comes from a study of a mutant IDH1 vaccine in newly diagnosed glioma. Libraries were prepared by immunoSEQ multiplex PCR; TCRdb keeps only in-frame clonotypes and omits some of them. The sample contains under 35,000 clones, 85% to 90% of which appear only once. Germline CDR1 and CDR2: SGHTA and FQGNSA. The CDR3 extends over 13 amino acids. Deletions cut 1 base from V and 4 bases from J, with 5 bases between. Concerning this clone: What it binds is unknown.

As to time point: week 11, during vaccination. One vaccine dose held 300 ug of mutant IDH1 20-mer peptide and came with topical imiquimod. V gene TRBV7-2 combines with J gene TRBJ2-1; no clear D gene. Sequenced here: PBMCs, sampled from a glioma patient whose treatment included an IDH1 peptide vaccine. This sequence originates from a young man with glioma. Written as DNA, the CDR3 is TGTGCCAGCAGCTTAGAGGTATACAATGAGCAGTTCTTC. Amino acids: CASSLEVYNEQFF.